Shown below are 7 T cell receptor beta chains from a single sample sequenced in a study of siplizumab effects on memory and regulatory T cells. The data were produced by immunoSEQ multiplex PCR, yet TCRdb's version contains in-frame clones alone and is incomplete. The repertoire holds 50,000 or so clones, over 75% seen once, with about 0.35% in the top ten. The sequenced sample was naive CD8+ T cells sorted from blood. These receptor sequences come from a human donor in good health.

J is TRBJ1-3 and V is TRBV29-1; D not resolved. The CDR3 has 12 amino acids. V was cut by 4 bases and J by 4 bases, with 8 bases left in between. CDR1 and CDR2 (germline): SQVTM, ANQGSEA. Here the CDR3 reads CSVAGMGNTIYF. The CDR3, as DNA: TGCAGCGTTGCGGGGATGGGAAACACCATATATTTT. The full variable domain, rest sourced from reference TRBV29-1 and TRBJ1-3, is SAVISQKPSRDICQRGTSLTIQCQVDSQVTMMFWYRQQPGQSLTLIATANQGSEATYESGFVIDKFPISRPNLTFSTLTVSNMSPEDSSIYLCSVAGMGNTIYFGEGSWLTVV.

This chain connects TRBV7-9 to TRBJ2-5; weak D call: TRBD1 (5 bases). TRBJ2-7 matches the DNA end more closely, so the J call is doubtful. Germline-derived CDR1 and CDR2 are SEHNR and FQNEAQ (reference sequence). CDR3 size: 14 residues. DNA for the CDR3: TGTGCCAGCAGCTTAGGGGGCAATCCCCACGAGCAGTACTTC. It translates to CASSLGGNPHEQYF.

V and J are TRBV19 and TRBJ2-7; D is perhaps TRBD1 (5 bases). V shed 2 bases and J shed 2 bases, with 10 bases lying between them. Germline V gene lookup returns CDR1 LNHDA and CDR2 SQIVND (reference sequence). There are 14 residues in the CDR3. In nucleotides, the CDR3 is TGTGCCAGTAGTATACAGGGCTCAGCCTACGAGCAGTACTTC. Protein sequence: CASSIQGSAYEQYF.

The chain couples TRBV23-1 to TRBJ2-2, with D perhaps matching TRBD1 (5 bases). TRBV23-1 has ORF status, its function being uncertain. The V gene lost 2 bases and the J gene lost 2 bases, with 12 bases spanning the gap. CDR3 size: 16 residues. DNA for the CDR3: TGCGCCAGCAGTCAAGGAAGGGGCCTCAACACCGGGGAGCTGTTTTTT. This gives the protein CASSQGRGLNTGELFF.

This clone occurred a few times. The junction differs from germline at one of its ends, possibly a read error. The chain links TRBV7-3 to TRBJ1-1; a possible D gene is TRBD1 (5 bases). CDR3 length: 12 residues. Germline values: CDR1 SGHTA, CDR2 FQGTGA. The CDR3, as DNA: TGTGCCAGCAGCTTCCGCGAAGTTGGGGCACTTTTT. The encoded protein is CASSFREVGALF.

The genes are TRBV29-1 and TRBJ2-3; D is uncertain. The CDR3 is made up of 13 amino acids. Germline CDR1 is SQVTM and CDR2 is ANQGSEA. V dropped 6 bases and J dropped 2 bases, with 12 bases sitting between them. The CDR3 nucleotides are TGCAGCGTAAGGAGAGGTCTCACAGATACGCAGTATTTT. It translates to CSVRRGLTDTQYF.

The chain uses TRBV5-4 and TRBJ2-1; D remains unclear. The V and J ends lost 4 bases and 8 bases respectively, with 16 bases between them. Germline CDR1 reads SGHNT; CDR2 reads YYREEE (reference sequence). The CDR3 spans 14 residues. The CDR3 region is CASSRMGLSDEQFF. The CDR3 nucleotides read TGTGCCAGCAGCCGGATGGGTTTGAGCGATGAGCAGTTCTTC.